The T cell receptor (beta chain) described here comes from a study of synovial regulatory T cells in juvenile arthritis. Study-level findings and limits: Synovial Teff and blood CPL repertoires partially overlapped with iaTreg TCR repertoires, which were largely patient-private. Blood Treg cells that were inflammation-associated showed lower TCR diversity than other blood Treg cells.

TCRdb keeps only in-frame clones here, not all; method: immunoSEQ multiplex PCR. The data show roughly 9,200 clones, and the top ten clones hold 0.9% to 1.4%. On this clone: The antigen is unknown.

The CDR3 is 14 amino acids. No nucleotide data were recorded. Per the germline V gene, CDR1 is MNHEY and CDR2 is SVGAGI. Patients had median age approximately 12 years, range about 2.1-25. This TCR came from a donor aged 2-29 years with juvenile idiopathic arthritis. J is TRBJ2-1 and V is TRBV6-5; no DNA is available, so the TRBD2 call from TCRdb remains unchecked. Specimen: Treg cells from blood. Noted subset: remaining (HLA-DR-negative) circulating blood Treg cells. The CDR3 sequence: CASKNPSSYNEQFF.